This T cell receptor beta chain appears in the sequencing data of a study of breast tumors, draining lymph nodes, adjacent tissues. Study-wide findings and caveats: Tumor T cell lymph node origin was a supported hypothesis, not proven. Tumors had less TCR diversity than lymph nodes, more than nontumor tissue.

TCRdb reprocessed the multiplex PCR reads via MiXCR and lists one record per CDR3 protein. The table records 150,000 to 200,000 distinct CDR3 sequences, 30% to 35% of them present only once. The lymph nodes were axillary draining lymph nodes from breast cancer patients. This clonotype has only one observation. Its antigen is undetermined. Material for sequencing was axillary lymph node tissue. This TCR was sampled from a female donor with breast cancer. Some clones in this sample may be carry-over from other donors' samples.

CDR3 loop: CASGLVLTKLFF. The CDR3 DNA reads as TGTGCTAGTGGTTTGGTACTGACAAAACTGTTTTTT. This sequence joins TRBV12-3 or TRBV12-4 and TRBJ1-4; D ambiguous. The length of the CDR3 is 12 residues.